The next 30 T cell receptor beta chains were all read from a single sample in a study of blood T cells in healthy people across ages. For the second PCR, which ran for about 7 to 11 cycles, a sample-barcoded 5' primer and a J-beta primer mix were used. A single record per CDR3 protein comes from TCRdb applying MiXCR to the 5' RACE reads. The repertoire holds about 670,000 distinct CDR3 sequences, with about 50% as singletons. Sequencing was done on a sample of blood. The source of these receptors is a woman older than 75 in good health.

This clonotype was counted between two and nine times. The chain has TRBV7-9 and TRBJ2-3; a weak D match, TRBD2 (6 bases). Germline V lookup: CDR1 SEHNR, CDR2 FQNEAQ (reference sequence). CDR3 length: 15 residues. V shed 5 bases and J shed 0 bases, with 12 bases lying between them. CDR3 coding DNA: TGTGCCAGCAGCCGATTAGCGGAGAGCACAGATACGCAGTATTTT. This translates into CASSRLAESTDTQYF.

Concerning this clonotype: A much more abundant neighbour one base away suggests this may be a read error. The chain carries TRBV12-3 or TRBV12-4 and TRBJ1-5, with unresolved D. The CDR3 covers 12 residues. The CDR3 nucleotides are TGTGCCAGCCGTTTCATCAATCAGCCCCAGCATTTT. Translating it yields CASRFINQPQHF.

This clonotype was seen a handful of times. Here the CDR3 reads CSAGEFFNEQYF. The CDR3 nucleotides are TGCAGTGCTGGGGAGTTTTTCAATGAGCAGTACTTC. V and J are TRBV20-1 and TRBJ2-5, with a weak D call TRBD2 (5 bases). V shed 5 bases and J shed 11 bases, with 18 bases lying between them. The germline V gene encodes CDR1 DFQATT and CDR2 SNEGSKA (reference sequence). The CDR3 runs to 12 residues.

This clonotype was counted between two and nine times. V gene TRBV10-3 combines with J gene TRBJ2-1, with TRBD2 matching over 10 bases. The CDR3 is 14 residues long. Per germline, CDR1 ENHRY and CDR2 SYGVKD. Losses at the gene ends were 10 bases for V and 6 bases for J; bases not matched to a gene: 9. The CDR3 protein is CATKPGLAFNEQFF. For the CDR3, the DNA is TGTGCCACCAAACCGGGACTAGCGTTCAATGAGCAGTTCTTC.

The chain has TRBV29-1 and TRBJ2-1; TRBD1 matches 10 bases. The CDR3 spans 14 residues. V dropped 6 bases and J dropped 7; count of bases not matched to a gene: 9. Germline lookup yields CDR1 SQVTM and CDR2 ANQGSEA. CDR3 protein: CSVAPGQGRNEQFF. In DNA form, the CDR3 reads TGCAGCGTGGCACCGGGACAGGGGAGAAATGAGCAGTTCTTC.

The chain combines TRBV20-1 with TRBJ2-7, with unresolved D. Germline V CDR1 and CDR2: DFQATT, SNEGSKA (reference sequence). This CDR3 is built from 10 residues. The V end lost 6 bases, the J end lost 5 bases, and 8 bases lay between the germline ends. The CDR3 is CSATFHEQYF. CDR3 nucleotide sequence: TGCAGTGCCACCTTCCACGAGCAGTACTTC.

Concerning this clonotype: Its ends do not fully match the called genes, so a read error is possible. The rearrangement links TRBV20-1 to TRBJ2-7; possibly TRBD2 for D (6 bases). Germline CDR1 and CDR2: DFQATT and SNEGSKA (reference sequence). CDR3 length: 12 amino acids. This chain's CDR3 is CSGAGVSYKQYF. Here the CDR3 DNA reads TGCAGTGGAGCGGGCGTCTCCTACAAGCAGTACTTC.

The chain carries TRBV29-1 and TRBJ2-3; no clear D. The V and J ends lost 3 bases and 6 bases respectively, with 10 bases between them. Germline V lookup: CDR1 SQVTM, CDR2 ANQGSEA. The CDR3 has 12 residues. The CDR3 sequence is CSVEVASDTQYF. The CDR3 bases are TGCAGCGTTGAGGTTGCTTCCGATACGCAGTATTTT.

CDR3: CSGGHGSRSEAFF. CDR3 sequence (DNA): TGCAGCGGGGGCCATGGGAGTCGGTCGGAAGCTTTCTTT. The chain is built from TRBV29-1 and TRBJ1-1; TRBD1 is a possible D gene (5 bases). This CDR3 spans 13 amino acids. V was pared by 7 bases and J by 8 bases, with 20 bases between. Germline assignment: CDR1 SQVTM and CDR2 ANQGSEA.

This clonotype was observed many times. CDR3 sequence reads: CSVVGTSGSTDTQYF. As DNA, the CDR3 is TGCAGCGTAGTGGGGACTAGCGGAAGCACAGATACGCAGTATTTT. This sequence joins TRBV29-1 and TRBJ2-3; 11 bases are a match to TRBD2. The CDR3 spans 15 residues. Germline loops: CDR1 SQVTM, CDR2 ANQGSEA. J gave up 0 bases and V 6 bases, and 5 bases lay outside the gene matches.

This sequence joins TRBV6-2 or TRBV6-3 and TRBJ1-1; D unresolved. CDR3 length: 13 residues. From germline, CDR1 is MNHEY and CDR2 SVGEGT. V gave up 0 bases and J gave up 3 bases, with 5 bases separating them. The CDR3 sequence: CASSYSGYTEAFF. The CDR3 bases are TGTGCCAGCAGTTACTCAGGATACACTGAAGCTTTCTTT.

Remarks on this clonotype: The junction differs from germline at one of its ends, possibly a read error. The chain combines TRBV29-1 with TRBJ1-5; unclear D gene. CDR3 length: 12 amino acids. The V gene's germline CDR1 is SQVTM and CDR2 ANQGSEA. The CDR3 nucleotides are TGCGGCGTACTTTCTCCGCGGGGGCCCCAGCATTTT. Its translation is CGVLSPRGPQHF.

The rearrangement links TRBV29-1 to TRBJ2-7; TRBD1 is a possible D gene (5 bases). Trimming stripped 4 bases from V and 7 bases from J, with 14 bases between. This CDR3 spans 12 amino acids. Per germline, CDR1 SQVTM and CDR2 ANQGSEA. DNA of the CDR3: TGCAGCGTTGCCTTATCCAGACAGGAGCAGTACTTC. This gives the protein CSVALSRQEQYF.

Of note for this clonotype: A single base separates this from a much larger clone, so it may be a read error. The chain combines TRBV29-1 with TRBJ2-3; D might be TRBD2 (6 bases). Per germline, CDR1 SQVTM and CDR2 ANQGSEA. The CDR3 has 14 amino acids. CDR3: CSVRRDPGADTLYF. CDR3 bases: TGCAGCGTTCGGCGGGACCCTGGGGCAGATACGCTGTATTTT.

The rearrangement links TRBV3-1 to TRBJ2-5; 9 nucleotides match TRBD2. V shed 6 bases, J shed 11 bases, and the junction held 19 bases outside the gene matches. Germline CDR1 LGHDT, CDR2 YNNKEL (reference sequence). This CDR3 spans 16 amino acids. The CDR3 coding sequence is TGTGCCAGCAGTTATAGGAGAGCGGGGGGTCACAATGAGCAGTACTTC. Residues: CASSYRRAGGHNEQYF.

This clonotype was observed a handful of times. A read error is possible here, since a much larger clone lies one base away. The V gene is TRBV29-1, the J gene TRBJ2-1; perhaps TRBD1 as D (5 bases). V lost 4 bases to trimming and J lost 3 bases, with 10 bases between them. Looked up from germline, CDR1 is SQVTM and CDR2 is ANQGSEA. This CDR3 contains 13 residues. CDR3 bases: TGCAGCGTTGGGAGCAGGGACTACAATGAGCAGTTCTTC. Residues: CSVGSRDYNEQFF.

In this sample, this clonotype turned up a few times. The rearrangement uses TRBV20-1 and TRBJ1-4; 9 bases agree with TRBD1. Unmatched junction bases numbered 6, after V lost 5 bases and J lost 8 bases. CDR3 length: 13 residues. Germline loops: CDR1 DFQATT, CDR2 SNEGSKA (reference sequence). The CDR3 sequence: CSAFTGGREKLFF. The CDR3 nucleotides are TGCAGTGCTTTTACAGGGGGCCGGGAAAAACTGTTTTTT.

The genes are TRBV29-1 and TRBJ2-3; 9 bases are shared with TRBD1. The CDR3 runs to 11 residues. Unmatched junction bases numbered 10, after V lost 7 bases and J lost 14 bases. CDR1 and CDR2 from the germline V gene are SQVTM and ANQGSEA. CDR3 amino acids: CSAAWRDRVYF. CDR3 nucleotides: TGCAGCGCCGCTTGGAGGGACAGGGTGTATTTT.

This clonotype was detected many times. At one end the junction does not follow the germline gene, possibly because of a read error. The chain links TRBV29-1 to TRBJ2-1; 13 positions agree with TRBD2. The CDR3 consists of 17 residues. Germline CDR1 is SQVTM and CDR2 is ANQGSEA. CDR3 protein: CSVEGGRLAGGYNEQFF. CDR3 coding DNA: TGCAGCGTTGAAGGGGGTAGACTAGCGGGAGGATACAACGAGCAGTTCTTC.

Only a few counts were recorded for this clonotype. This chain connects TRBV20-1 to TRBJ2-3; D is unclear. Germline V CDR1 and CDR2: DFQATT, SNEGSKA (reference sequence). This CDR3 spans 14 amino acids. Trimming took off 5 bases at V and 0 bases at J, with 12 bases between the two ends. CDR3 sequence (DNA): TGCAGTGCTCCCGCGGTAACTAGCACAGATACGCAGTATTTT. Translated, it gives CSAPAVTSTDTQYF.

V is TRBV6-5 and J is TRBJ2-7; the D gene could be TRBD1 or TRBD2 (6 bases each). Per the germline V gene, CDR1 is MNHEY and CDR2 is SVGAGI. Trimming left V 2 bases short and J 3 bases short, with 11 bases between. The CDR3 has 14 residues. CDR3 loop: CASSYRGAGYEQYF. The DNA of the CDR3 is TGTGCCAGCAGTTACAGGGGGGCCGGCTACGAGCAGTACTTC.

The chain couples TRBV12-3 or TRBV12-4 to TRBJ2-6; D is ambiguous. The CDR3 has 16 amino acids. V was cut by 1 base and J by 2 bases, with 9 bases left in between. The CDR3 spells CASSLEGITGANVLTF. The CDR3 region has the DNA TGTGCCAGCAGTTTAGAAGGGATCACTGGGGCCAACGTCCTGACTTTC.

The count of this clonotype is one. V and J are TRBV20-1 and TRBJ2-7, with 7 bases that match TRBD2. CDR3 size: 15 residues. The ends lost 1 base at V and 2 bases at J; junction bases unmatched: 8. Germline CDR1 and CDR2: DFQATT and SNEGSKA (reference sequence). CDR3 bases: TGCAGTGCTAGAGTAAACAGCGGGGATACCTACGAGCAGTACTTC. Translation: CSARVNSGDTYEQYF.

This clonotype has ten or more counts. The V call is TRBV10-3, the J call TRBJ1-4; D gene uncertain. Per the germline V gene, CDR1 is ENHRY and CDR2 is SYGVKD. CDR3 size: 13 residues. With 0 bases removed from V and 11 bases from J, the gap between germline ends came to 10 bases. The DNA for the CDR3 is TGTGCCATCAGTGAGTCGAGATCGGACAAACTGTTTTTT. Its protein is CAISESRSDKLFF.

The table lists this clonotype with a count of one. The chain has TRBV7-2 and TRBJ2-3, with D unresolved. The CDR3 contains 12 residues. CDR1 and CDR2 from the germline V gene are SGHTA and FQGNSA. Trimming shortened V by 0 bases and J by 6 bases, and 4 bases separated the two germline ends. The CDR3 is CASSLAVDTQYF. CDR3 nucleotides: TGTGCCAGCAGCTTAGCCGTGGATACGCAGTATTTT.

V gene TRBV29-1 combines with J gene TRBJ2-1; 7 bases match TRBD1. The CDR3 runs 17 residues. In germline, CDR1 is SQVTM, CDR2 ANQGSEA. The junction had 11 bases not matched to a gene; V was cut back by 3 bases and J by 0 bases. CDR3 sequence: CSVEHRGEPSSYNEQFF. Here the CDR3 DNA reads TGCAGCGTTGAGCACAGGGGAGAGCCCAGCTCCTACAATGAGCAGTTCTTC.

The CDR3 coding sequence is TGCGCCAGCAGCTCGGCGGGGTATAGTCGTCGTAATGAGCAGTTCTTC. It encodes CASSSAGYSRRNEQFF. The chain combines TRBV5-1 with TRBJ2-1, with D perhaps matching TRBD2 (6 bases). The germline V and J ends were trimmed by 3 bases and 7 bases, with 20 bases remaining between them. Germline loops: CDR1 SGHRS, CDR2 YFSETQ. This CDR3 is 16 amino acids long.

The chain carries TRBV5-1 and TRBJ2-4, with D tentatively TRBD2 (6 bases). Per the germline V gene, CDR1 is SGHRS and CDR2 is YFSETQ. Trimming stripped 4 bases from V and 0 bases from J, with 14 bases between. The CDR3 has 16 residues. In DNA, the CDR3 is TGCGCCAGCAGCAGTGGAGGGGTCGAAGCCAAAAACATTCAGTACTTC. Amino acid sequence: CASSSGGVEAKNIQYF.

The chain combines TRBV5-1 with TRBJ2-7; D perhaps matches TRBD1 (6 bases). With the DNA end fitting TRBJ2-5 better, the J assignment may be wrong. CDR1 SGHRS and CDR2 YFSETQ come from the germline V gene. This CDR3 region has 14 residues. For the CDR3, the DNA is TGCGCCAGCAGTACCGGGACAAGTCAAGAGACCCAGTACTTC. The encoded protein is CASSTGTSQETQYF.

This clonotype was seen a few times. The rearrangement joins TRBV20-1 to TRBJ2-7; TRBD1 matches at 8 bases. The CDR3 is 15 amino acids. With V trimmed by 0 bases and J by 0 bases, 4 bases remained unmatched. Germline V gene sequence: CDR1 DFQATT, CDR2 SNEGSKA (reference sequence). The CDR3 region has the DNA TGCAGTGCTAGAGATGAAGGACAGGGCTCCTACGAGCAGTACTTC. Translated, it gives CSARDEGQGSYEQYF.